One and the same sample provided the 5 T cell receptor beta chains below, sequenced in a study of blood T cell repertoires in COVID-19 (dated by TCRdb to about 2020). The library was obtained by the immunoSEQ multiplex PCR assay. This is the immuneACCESS table as TCRdb keeps it, with only in-frame sequences that have V and J called. A part of the clones is gone; compared with another copy, unresolved V genes explain less than half, and the rest is unexplained. The sample has some 220,000 clones on record, about 82% of them singletons. The ten largest make up 2.4% of the sample. Sequencing was carried out using peripheral blood. Receptors were obtained from a woman between 65 and 79 years old with COVID-19, enrolled during active disease.

This clone was seen only once. V usage is TRBV7-2 and J usage is TRBJ1-3, with unresolved D. This CDR3 spans 14 amino acids. Per germline, CDR1 SGHTA and CDR2 FQGNSA. V gave up 5 bases and J gave up 0 bases, with 8 bases separating them. CDR3 protein: CASSPSRSGNTIYF. CDR3 nucleotide sequence: TGTGCCAGCAGCCCCTCGCGCTCTGGAAACACCATATATTTT. Variable domain in full (rest from reference TRBV7-2 and TRBJ1-3): GAGVSQSPSNKVTEKGKDVELRCDPISGHTALYWYRQSLGQGLEFLIYFQGNSAPDKSGLPSDRFSAERTGGSVSTLTIQRTQQEDSAVYLCASSPSRSGNTIYFGEGSWLTVV.

The chain is built from TRBV6-2 or TRBV6-3 and TRBJ2-5; 9 bases line up with TRBD1. The trim removed 5 bases at V and 4 bases at J, leaving 5 bases unmatched. This CDR3 has 14 amino acids. Per the germline V gene, CDR1 is MNHEY and CDR2 is SVGEGT. The CDR3 protein is CASSPGTGSETQYF. Here the CDR3 DNA reads TGTGCCAGCAGTCCCGGGACAGGGTCAGAGACCCAGTACTTC.

The chain uses TRBV28 and TRBJ2-1, with 10 bases matching TRBD2. CDR1 MDHEN and CDR2 SYDVKM come from the germline V gene. The length of the CDR3 is 16 residues. V dropped 6 bases and J dropped 4; count of bases not matched to a gene: 9. Written as DNA, the CDR3 is TGTGCCAGCAGATTAGGGCGGACTAGCGGTTACAATGAGCAGTTCTTC. As protein: CASRLGRTSGYNEQFF.

The chain employs TRBV25-1 and TRBJ1-4; the match to TRBD1 covers 7 bases. V lost 3 bases and J lost 2; bases outside the gene matches: 6. Per germline, CDR1 MGHDK and CDR2 SYGVNS. There are 16 residues in the CDR3. The CDR3 nucleotides are TGTGCCAGCAGTGATAGAGACAGGGCTACTAATGAAAAACTGTTTTTT. Amino acid sequence: CASSDRDRATNEKLFF.

This clone was counted only a few times. The J gene is TRBJ1-2, the V gene TRBV10-3, with 8 nucleotides matching TRBD1. CDR1 ENHRY and CDR2 SYGVKD come from the germline V gene. This CDR3 spans 14 amino acids. Trimming at V came to 2 bases and at J to 7 bases, leaving 6 bases not matched to a gene. The CDR3 spells CAISERQGSGGYTF. The CDR3 DNA reads TGTGCCATCAGTGAGCGACAGGGGTCGGGTGGCTACACCTTC.